What follows are 18 T cell receptor beta chains derived from one specimen sequenced in a study of blood T cells in healthy people across ages. The use of a sample-barcoded 5' primer and a J-beta primer mix characterized a second PCR of about 7 to 12 cycles. TCRdb used MiXCR to reprocess the 5' RACE reads, holding one entry per CDR3 protein. The sample records fewer than 2 million distinct CDR3 sequences, roughly 43% being singletons. The sequenced material came from blood. These receptors were collected from a human donor in good health.

This clonotype occurred many times. The chain carries TRBV29-1 and TRBJ2-1; D not certain. CDR3 size: 11 residues. Germline V lookup: CDR1 SQVTM, CDR2 ANQGSEA. V gave up 6 bases and J gave up 10 bases, with 13 bases separating them. CDR3 loop: CSVATTWEQFF. In DNA form, the CDR3 reads TGCAGCGTCGCCACAACTTGGGAGCAGTTCTTC.

J is TRBJ1-3 and V is TRBV24-1, with TRBD1 matching 8 bases. CDR1 KGHDR and CDR2 SFDVKD come from the germline V gene. The ends lost 4 bases at V and 0 bases at J; junction bases unmatched: 10. The CDR3 contains 18 residues. CDR3: CATSDSRDRLSSGNTIYF. The CDR3 DNA is TGTGCCACCAGTGACTCTAGGGACAGGCTCAGCTCTGGAAACACCATATATTTT.

This clonotype has more than one count but fewer than ten. The chain uses TRBV5-1 and TRBJ2-3; D tentatively fits TRBD1 or TRBD2 (5 bases each). The V and J ends lost 3 bases and 5 bases respectively, with 13 bases between them. The germline CDR1 and CDR2 sequences are SGHRS and YFSETQ. The CDR3 consists of 14 residues. In DNA, the CDR3 is TGCGCCAGCAGCTATAGTGGGACCGGAGATACGCAGTATTTT. This sequence encodes CASSYSGTGDTQYF.

This sequence joins TRBV7-2 and TRBJ2-5; 9 bases are shared with TRBD2. The germline V gene has CDR1 SGHTA and CDR2 FQGNSA. The CDR3 runs 15 residues. Trimming took 3 bases from V and 5 from J; bases not matched to a gene: 7. The CDR3 here is CASSFLAGVWETQYF. The DNA for the CDR3 is TGTGCCAGCAGCTTCTTAGCGGGGGTTTGGGAGACCCAGTACTTC.

The rearrangement joins TRBV7-2 to TRBJ2-5; the match to TRBD2 covers 13 bases. The CDR3 runs to 18 residues. CDR1 and CDR2 from the germline V gene are SGHTA and FQGNSA. The V segment lost 4 bases and the J segment 5 bases; nucleotides outside the gene matches: 13. CDR3 sequence reads: CASSWGGLAGNPGETQYF. DNA for the CDR3: TGTGCCAGCAGCTGGGGGGGACTAGCGGGGAACCCGGGGGAGACCCAGTACTTC.

The V and J genes are TRBV5-1 and TRBJ1-2; no firm D call. The CDR3 sequence is 14 residues long. Germline-derived CDR1 and CDR2 are SGHRS and YFSETQ. V was trimmed by 3 bases and J by 2 bases, leaving 11 bases between them. The CDR3 nucleotides read TGCGCCAGCAGCTACGAAACACCGAACTATGGCTACACCTTC. Its translation: CASSYETPNYGYTF. Using reference TRBV5-1 and TRBJ1-2 for the parts outside the CDR3, the full variable domain is KAGVTQTPRYLIKTRGQQVTLSCSPISGHRSVSWYQQTPGQGLQFLFEYFSETQRNKGNFPGRFSGRQFSNSRSEMNVSTLELGDSALYLCASSYETPNYGYTFGSGTRLTVV.

As concerns this clonotype: A read error likely explains this, since a far larger clone differs by one base. The genes are TRBV7-2 and TRBJ2-6, with D unclear. The CDR3 contains 15 residues. Germline values: CDR1 SGHTA, CDR2 FQGNSA. Here the CDR3 DNA reads TGTGCCTGCAGCTTAGCAAGCTCTGGGGCCAACGTCCTGACTTTC. It translates to CACSLASSGANVLTF.

This clonotype showed up just a few times. The chain uses TRBV7-3 and TRBJ1-6, with D unresolved. V lost 1 base and J 13 bases, leaving 14 bases between the germline ends. The CDR3 covers 14 residues. The germline V gene has CDR1 SGHTA and CDR2 FQGTGA. In DNA form, the CDR3 reads TGTGCCAGCAGCTTAAAGAGTGCGCCAGCCCCCCTCCACTTT. The encoded protein is CASSLKSAPAPLHF.

The chain links TRBV7-9 to TRBJ1-5, with D perhaps TRBD1 (5 bases). The germline gives CDR1 SEHNR, CDR2 FQNEAQ (reference sequence). V lost 5 bases, J lost 5 bases, and 13 bases lay in between. CDR3 length: 14 residues. This chain's CDR3 is CASSGRGAYQPQHF. Written as DNA, the CDR3 is TGTGCCAGCAGCGGTCGTGGGGCCTATCAGCCCCAGCATTTT.

In this sample, this clonotype turned up a few times. In DNA form, the CDR3 reads TGTGCCAGCAGCTTAGTGGGAGCGGGGGGTAGCAATGAGCAGTTCTTC. It yields the protein CASSLVGAGGSNEQFF. The rearrangement uses TRBV7-8 and TRBJ2-1, with TRBD2 matching over 9 bases. The CDR3 covers 16 residues. Germline V gene sequence: CDR1 SGHVS, CDR2 FQNEAQ. With V trimmed by 1 base and J by 6 bases, 7 bases remained unmatched.

The chain combines TRBV28 with TRBJ2-3; 9 positions match TRBD2. The CDR3 extends over 15 amino acids. V trimming: 8 bases; J trimming: 6 bases; junction bases outside the gene matches: 12. The germline V gene encodes CDR1 MDHEN and CDR2 SYDVKM. CDR3 residues: CASRIGGLASDTQYF. Written as DNA, the CDR3 is TGTGCCAGCCGCATAGGGGGACTAGCTAGCGATACGCAGTATTTT. Based on the CDR3 plus reference TRBV28 and TRBJ2-3, the full variable domain is DVKVTQSSRYLVKRTGEKVFLECVQDMDHENMFWYRQDPGLGLRLIYFSYDVKMKEKGDIPEGYSVSREKKERFSLILESASTNQTSMYLCASRIGGLASDTQYFGPGTRLTVL.

The rearrangement uses TRBV20-1 and TRBJ2-1; 10 bases are shared with TRBD1. This CDR3 has 16 residues. CDR1 DFQATT and CDR2 SNEGSKA come from the germline V gene (reference sequence). V was clipped by 6 bases and J by 9 bases; unmatched bases: 17. The CDR3 nucleotides read TGCAGTGCACCAGCCGGCGGGACAGGGGAGTACGGTGAGCAGTTCTTC. Translated, it gives CSAPAGGTGEYGEQFF.

This rearrangement joins TRBV7-2 to TRBJ2-5; D uncertain. The CDR3 consists of 14 residues. Between the trimmed V and J ends, which lost 3 bases and 1 base, there was a span of 9 bases. From germline, CDR1 is SGHTA and CDR2 FQGNSA. The CDR3 here is CASSFYTAQETQYF. The CDR3 DNA reads TGTGCCAGCAGCTTTTATACAGCCCAAGAGACCCAGTACTTC.

Only a few counts were recorded for this clonotype. The V gene is TRBV4-2, the J gene TRBJ1-6, with 8 bases identical to TRBD1. Germline CDR1 and CDR2: LGHNA and YNFKEQ. Unmatched junction bases numbered 6, after V lost 5 bases and J lost 6 bases. The CDR3 runs 15 residues. CDR3 loop: CASSSGQGANSPLHF. The DNA of the CDR3 is TGTGCCAGCAGCTCCGGACAGGGAGCTAATTCACCCCTCCACTTT.

This clonotype was counted a few times. The chain is built from TRBV11-3 and TRBJ1-2; a weak D match, TRBD1 (6 bases). Germline CDR1 SGHNT, CDR2 YENEEA. V was shortened by 2 bases and J by 7 bases, with 14 bases between the two germline ends. The CDR3 covers 14 residues. CDR3 region: CASSLSGAVLGYTF. DNA of the CDR3: TGTGCCAGCAGCTTATCAGGGGCAGTCCTTGGCTACACCTTC.

As for this clonotype: One end of the junction fails to match germline, which may point to a read error. This chain uses TRBV9 with TRBJ2-1, with 7 bases aligning to TRBD1. In germline, CDR1 is SGDLS, CDR2 YYNGEE. The CDR3 is made up of 15 amino acids. The CDR3, as DNA: TGTGCCAGCAGTGTAGGGGGCTGGATTGGGGATGAGCAGTTCTTC. It encodes CASSVGGWIGDEQFF.

In its sample, this clonotype was seen a few times. J is TRBJ2-7 and V is TRBV28; D remains unclear. CDR3 length: 13 residues. V was shortened by 6 bases and J by 0 bases, with 9 bases between the two germline ends. Germline V gives CDR1 MDHEN, CDR2 SYDVKM. CDR3 protein: CASSSRHSYEQYF. The CDR3 bases are TGTGCCAGCAGCTCCCGACACTCCTACGAGCAGTACTTC.

This clonotype was found a few times. The chain employs TRBV7-2 and TRBJ2-1, with D unclear. The V end was cut by 0 bases, the J end by 4 bases, with 13 bases between. Per the germline V gene, CDR1 is SGHTA and CDR2 is FQGNSA. This CDR3 region has 16 residues. This CDR3 reads CASSLAGGAQYNEQFF. In DNA, the CDR3 is TGTGCCAGCAGCTTAGCGGGCGGCGCCCAATACAATGAGCAGTTCTTC.